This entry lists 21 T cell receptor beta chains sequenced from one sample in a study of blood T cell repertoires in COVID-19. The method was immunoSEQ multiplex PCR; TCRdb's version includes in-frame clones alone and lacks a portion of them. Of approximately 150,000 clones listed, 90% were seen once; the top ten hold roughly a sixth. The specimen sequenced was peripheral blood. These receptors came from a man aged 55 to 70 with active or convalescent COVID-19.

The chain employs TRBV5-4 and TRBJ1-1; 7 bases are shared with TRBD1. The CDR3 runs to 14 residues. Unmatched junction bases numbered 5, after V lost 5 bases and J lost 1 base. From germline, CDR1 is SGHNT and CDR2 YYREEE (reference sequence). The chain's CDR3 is CASSEQGWNTEAFF. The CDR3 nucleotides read TGTGCCAGCAGTGAACAGGGGTGGAACACTGAAGCTTTCTTT.

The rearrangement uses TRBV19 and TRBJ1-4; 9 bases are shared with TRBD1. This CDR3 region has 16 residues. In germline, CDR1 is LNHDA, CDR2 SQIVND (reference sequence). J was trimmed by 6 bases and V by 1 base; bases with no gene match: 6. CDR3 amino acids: CASSIVLGQGHEKLFF. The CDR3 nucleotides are TGTGCCAGTAGTATAGTATTGGGACAGGGTCATGAAAAACTGTTTTTT.

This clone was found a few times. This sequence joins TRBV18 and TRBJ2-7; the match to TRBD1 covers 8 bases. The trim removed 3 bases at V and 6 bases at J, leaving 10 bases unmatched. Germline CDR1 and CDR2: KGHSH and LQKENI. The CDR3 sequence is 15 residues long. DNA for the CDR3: TGTGCCAGCTCACCGAGGACAGGGCTCGACGGCGAGCAGTACTTC. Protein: CASSPRTGLDGEQYF.

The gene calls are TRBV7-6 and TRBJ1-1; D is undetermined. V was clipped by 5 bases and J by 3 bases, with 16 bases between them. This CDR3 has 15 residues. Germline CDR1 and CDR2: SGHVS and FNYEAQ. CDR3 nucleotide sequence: TGTGCCAGCAGCCTTGGACGGCCGAGGGACACTGAAGCTTTCTTT. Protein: CASSLGRPRDTEAFF.

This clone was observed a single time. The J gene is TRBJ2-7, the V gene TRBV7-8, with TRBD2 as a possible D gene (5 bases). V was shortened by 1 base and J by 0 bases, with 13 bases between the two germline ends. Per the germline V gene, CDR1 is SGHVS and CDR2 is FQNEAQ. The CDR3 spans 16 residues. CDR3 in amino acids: CASSLGARGNSYEQYF. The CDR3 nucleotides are TGTGCCAGCAGCTTAGGGGCACGGGGTAACTCCTACGAGCAGTACTTC.

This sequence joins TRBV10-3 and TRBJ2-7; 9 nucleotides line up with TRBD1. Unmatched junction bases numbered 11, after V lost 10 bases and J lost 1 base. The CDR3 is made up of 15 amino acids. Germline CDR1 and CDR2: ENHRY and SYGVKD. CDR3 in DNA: TGTGCCACTCGAGGGGGGACAGGGAAATCCTACGAGCAGTACTTC. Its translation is CATRGGTGKSYEQYF.

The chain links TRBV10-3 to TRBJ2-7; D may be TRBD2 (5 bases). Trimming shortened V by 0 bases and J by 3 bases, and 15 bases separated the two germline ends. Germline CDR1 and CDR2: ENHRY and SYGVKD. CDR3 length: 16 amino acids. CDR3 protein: CAISESAGLGVYEQYF. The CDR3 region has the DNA TGTGCCATCAGTGAGTCGGCCGGCCTCGGGGTCTACGAGCAGTACTTC.

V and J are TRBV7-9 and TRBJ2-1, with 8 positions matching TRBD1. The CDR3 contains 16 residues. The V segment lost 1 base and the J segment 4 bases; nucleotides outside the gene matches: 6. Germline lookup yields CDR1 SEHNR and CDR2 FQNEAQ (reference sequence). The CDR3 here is CASSLGTGRIYNEQFF. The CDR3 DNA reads TGTGCCAGCAGCTTAGGGACAGGGAGAATTTACAATGAGCAGTTCTTC.

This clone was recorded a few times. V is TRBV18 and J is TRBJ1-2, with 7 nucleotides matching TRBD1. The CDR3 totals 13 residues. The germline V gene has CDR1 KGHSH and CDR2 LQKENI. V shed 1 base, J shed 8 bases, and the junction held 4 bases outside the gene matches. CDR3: CASSPQGAEGYTF. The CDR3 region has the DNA TGTGCCAGCTCACCACAGGGGGCGGAAGGCTACACCTTC. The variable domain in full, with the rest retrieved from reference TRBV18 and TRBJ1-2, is NAGVMQNPRHLVRRRGQEARLRCSPMKGHSHVYWYRQLPEEGLKFMVYLQKENIIDESGMPKERFSAEFPKEGPSILRIQQVVRGDSAAYFCASSPQGAEGYTFGSGTRLTVV.

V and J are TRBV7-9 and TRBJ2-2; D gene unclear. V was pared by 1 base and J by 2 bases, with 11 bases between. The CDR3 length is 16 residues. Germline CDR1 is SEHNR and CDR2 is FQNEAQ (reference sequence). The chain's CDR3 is CASSLVTGSNTGELFF. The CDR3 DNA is TGTGCCAGCAGCTTAGTGACTGGGTCAAACACCGGGGAGCTGTTTTTT. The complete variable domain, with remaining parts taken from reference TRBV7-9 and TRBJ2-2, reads DTGVSQNPRHKITKRGQNVTFRCDPISEHNRLYWYRQTLGQGPEFLTYFQNEAQLEKSRLLSDRFSAERPKGSFSTLEIQRTEQGDSAMYLCASSLVTGSNTGELFFGEGSRLTVL.

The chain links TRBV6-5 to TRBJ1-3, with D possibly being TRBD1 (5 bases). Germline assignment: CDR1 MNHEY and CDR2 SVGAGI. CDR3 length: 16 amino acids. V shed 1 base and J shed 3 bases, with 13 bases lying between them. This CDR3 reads CASSYYTGLNGNTIYF. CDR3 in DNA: TGTGCCAGCAGTTACTATACAGGCCTGAATGGAAACACCATATATTTT.

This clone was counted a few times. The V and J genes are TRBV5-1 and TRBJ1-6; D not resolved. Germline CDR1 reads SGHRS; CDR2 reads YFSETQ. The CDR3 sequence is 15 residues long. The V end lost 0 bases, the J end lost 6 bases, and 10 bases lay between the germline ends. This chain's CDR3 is CASSLAPGPNSPLHF. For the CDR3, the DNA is TGCGCCAGCAGCTTGGCCCCGGGTCCTAATTCACCCCTCCACTTT.

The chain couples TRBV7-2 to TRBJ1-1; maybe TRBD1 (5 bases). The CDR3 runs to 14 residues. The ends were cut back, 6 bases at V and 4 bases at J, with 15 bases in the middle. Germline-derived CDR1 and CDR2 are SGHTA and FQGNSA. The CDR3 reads CASSYQGSGTEAFF. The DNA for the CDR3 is TGTGCCAGCAGTTACCAGGGTTCGGGCACTGAAGCTTTCTTT.

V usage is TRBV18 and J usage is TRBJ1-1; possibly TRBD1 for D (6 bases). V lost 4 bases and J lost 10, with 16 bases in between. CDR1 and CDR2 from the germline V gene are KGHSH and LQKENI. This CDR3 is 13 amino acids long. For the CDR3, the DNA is TGTGCCAGCTCACTTCGGACAGCTTGGGGAGCTTTCTTT. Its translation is CASSLRTAWGAFF.

The DNA for the CDR3 is TGTGCCAGCAGTTACGGGGGACAGGACTACGAGCAGTACTTC. As protein: CASSYGGQDYEQYF. V usage is TRBV6-5 and J usage is TRBJ2-7; TRBD1 aligns across 8 bases. V trimming: 2 bases; J trimming: 3 bases; junction bases outside the gene matches: 3. Germline lookup yields CDR1 MNHEY and CDR2 SVGAGI. The CDR3 covers 14 residues.

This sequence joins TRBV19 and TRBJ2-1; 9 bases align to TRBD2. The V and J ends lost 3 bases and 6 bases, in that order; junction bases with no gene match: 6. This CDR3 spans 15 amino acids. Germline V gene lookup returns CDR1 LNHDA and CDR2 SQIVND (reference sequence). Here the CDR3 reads CASSILAGYRNEQFF. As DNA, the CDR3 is TGTGCCAGTAGTATCCTAGCGGGATATCGCAATGAGCAGTTCTTC. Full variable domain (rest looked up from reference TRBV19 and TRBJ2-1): DGGITQSPKYLFRKEGQNVTLSCEQNLNHDAMYWYRQDPGQGLRLIYYSQIVNDFQKGDIAEGYSVSREKKESFPLTVTSAQKNPTAFYLCASSILAGYRNEQFFGPGTRLTVL.

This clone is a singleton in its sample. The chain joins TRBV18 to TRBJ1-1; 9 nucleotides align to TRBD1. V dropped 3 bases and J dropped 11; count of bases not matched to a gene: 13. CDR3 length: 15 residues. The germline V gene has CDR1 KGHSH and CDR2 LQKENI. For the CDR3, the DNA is TGTGCCAGCTCACCTCGGACAGGGGTAGACTTTGAGGCTTTCTTT. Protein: CASSPRTGVDFEAFF.

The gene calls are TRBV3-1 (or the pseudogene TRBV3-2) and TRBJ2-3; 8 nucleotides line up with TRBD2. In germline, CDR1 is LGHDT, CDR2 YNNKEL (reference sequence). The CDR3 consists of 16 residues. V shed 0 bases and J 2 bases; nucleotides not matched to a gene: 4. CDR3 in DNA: TGTGCCAGCAGCCAAGATAGCGGGGCAACCACAGATACGCAGTATTTT. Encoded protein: CASSQDSGATTDTQYF.

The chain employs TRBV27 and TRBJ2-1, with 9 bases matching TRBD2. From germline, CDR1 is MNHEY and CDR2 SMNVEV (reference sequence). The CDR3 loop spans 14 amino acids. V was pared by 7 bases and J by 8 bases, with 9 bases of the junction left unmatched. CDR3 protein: CASKHSGSGDEQFF. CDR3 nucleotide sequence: TGTGCCAGCAAACATAGCGGGAGCGGCGATGAGCAGTTCTTC.

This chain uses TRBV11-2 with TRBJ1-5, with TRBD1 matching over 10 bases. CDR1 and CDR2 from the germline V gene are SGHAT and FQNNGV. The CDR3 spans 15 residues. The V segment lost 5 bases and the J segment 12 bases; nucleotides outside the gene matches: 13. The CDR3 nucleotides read TGTGCCAGCAGCGCAGGACAGGGGGATATTGTGGGCCAGCATTTT. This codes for CASSAGQGDIVGQHF.

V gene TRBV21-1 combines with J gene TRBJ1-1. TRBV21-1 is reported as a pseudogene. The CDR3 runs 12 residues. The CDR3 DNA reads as TGTGCCAGCAGCAAAGCCGGCACTGAAGCTTTCTTT. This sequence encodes CASSKAGTEAFF.